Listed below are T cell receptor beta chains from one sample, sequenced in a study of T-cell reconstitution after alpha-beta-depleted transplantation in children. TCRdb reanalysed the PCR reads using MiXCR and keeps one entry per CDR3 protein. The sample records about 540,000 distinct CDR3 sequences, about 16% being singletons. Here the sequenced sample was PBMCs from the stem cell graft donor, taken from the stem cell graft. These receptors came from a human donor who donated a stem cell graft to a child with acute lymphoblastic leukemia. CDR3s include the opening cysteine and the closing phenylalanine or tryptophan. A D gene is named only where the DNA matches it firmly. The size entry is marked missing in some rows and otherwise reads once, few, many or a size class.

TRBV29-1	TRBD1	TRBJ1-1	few	CSGTGEGAEAFF	TGCAGCGGGACAGGGGAAGGGGCTGAAGCTTTCTTT
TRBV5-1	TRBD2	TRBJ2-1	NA	CASSDTSGRAAEQFF	TGCGCCAGCAGCGACACTAGCGGGAGGGCCGCTGAGCAGTTCTTC
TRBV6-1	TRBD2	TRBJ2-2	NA	CASKREGHTGELFF	TGTGCCAGCAAGCGGGAGGGCCACACCGGGGAGCTGTTTTTT
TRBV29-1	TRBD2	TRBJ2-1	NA	CSVGGLAGDNEQFF	TGCAGCGTTGGAGGACTAGCGGGGGACAATGAGCAGTTCTTC
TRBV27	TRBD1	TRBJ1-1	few	CASSTQGAHTEAFF	TGTGCCAGCAGTACACAGGGGGCGCACACTGAAGCTTTCTTT
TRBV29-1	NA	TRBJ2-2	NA	CSVEDLGNTGELFF	TGCAGCGTTGAAGATCTGGGGAACACCGGGGAGCTGTTTTTT
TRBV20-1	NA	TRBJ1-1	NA	CSARPTRNTEAFF	TGCAGTGCTAGACCCACAAGAAACACTGAAGCTTTCTTT
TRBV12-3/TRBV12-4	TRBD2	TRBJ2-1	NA	CASADPGLASHEQFF	TGTGCCAGCGCCGATCCGGGACTAGCGTCGCATGAGCAGTTCTTC
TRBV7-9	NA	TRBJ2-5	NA	CASSLGFGGKETQYF	TGTGCCAGCAGCTTAGGGTTCGGGGGAAAGGAGACCCAGTACTTC
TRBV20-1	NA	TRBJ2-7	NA	CSASLAASYEQYF	TGCAGTGCTAGCTTGGCGGCTTCCTACGAGCAGTACTTC
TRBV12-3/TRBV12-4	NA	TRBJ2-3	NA	CASSLTRIADTQYF	TGTGCCAGCAGTCTGACTAGGATAGCAGATACGCAGTATTTT
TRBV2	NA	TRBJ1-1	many	CASTTGPVLGLRF	TGTGCCAGCACCACGGGACCCGTATTGGGGCTGCGATTT
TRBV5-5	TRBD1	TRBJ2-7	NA	CASITRDRGPPYEQYF	TGTGCCAGCATCACCAGGGACAGGGGGCCCCCTTACGAGCAGTACTTC
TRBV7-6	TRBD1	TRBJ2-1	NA	CASSFPGQNNEQFF	TGTGCCAGCAGCTTTCCGGGACAGAACAATGAGCAGTTCTTC
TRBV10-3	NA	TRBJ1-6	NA	CAISETDPNSPLHF	TGTGCCATCAGTGAGACAGATCCAAATTCACCCCTCCACTTT
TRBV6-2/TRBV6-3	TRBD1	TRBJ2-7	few	CASSSGQGHIYEQYF	TGTGCCAGCAGTTCTGGACAGGGTCATATCTACGAGCAGTACTTC
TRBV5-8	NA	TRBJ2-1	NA	CASIRWYNEQFF	TGTGCCAGCATACGGTGGTACAATGAGCAGTTCTTC
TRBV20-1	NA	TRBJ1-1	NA	CSAPRVDTVNTEAFF	TGCAGTGCTCCTCGGGTGGACACGGTCAACACTGAAGCTTTCTTT
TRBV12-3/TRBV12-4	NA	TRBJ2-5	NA	CASSGTHKLQETQYF	TGTGCCAGTTCCGGGACTCATAAACTCCAAGAGACCCAGTACTTC
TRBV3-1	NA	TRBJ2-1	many	CASSQGVEQFF	TGTGCCAGCAGCCAAGGGGTTGAGCAGTTCTTC
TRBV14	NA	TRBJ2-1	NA	CASSPGLPHEQFF	TGTGCCAGCAGCCCCGGACTACCCCATGAGCAGTTCTTC
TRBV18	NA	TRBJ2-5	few	CASSPPLLTRETQYF	TGTGCCAGCTCACCACCGCTTTTAACCAGGGAGACCCAGTACTTC
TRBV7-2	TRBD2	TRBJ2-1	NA	CASSLPTSGNNNEQFF	TGTGCCAGCAGCTTACCGACTAGCGGGAATAACAATGAGCAGTTCTTC
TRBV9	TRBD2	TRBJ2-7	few	CASSATSGSTYEQYF	TGTGCCAGCAGCGCGACTAGCGGGAGTACCTACGAGCAGTACTTC
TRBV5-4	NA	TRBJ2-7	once	CASSLAIIPGTDYEQYF	TGTGCCAGCAGCTTGGCAATTATTCCCGGGACCGATTACGAGCAGTACTTC
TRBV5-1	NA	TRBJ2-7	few	CASSPWDTPYEQYF	TGCGCCAGCAGCCCCTGGGACACTCCCTACGAGCAGTACTTC
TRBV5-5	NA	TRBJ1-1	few	CASSFQQGAGNTEAFF	TGTGCCAGCAGCTTCCAACAGGGTGCCGGGAACACTGAAGCTTTCTTT
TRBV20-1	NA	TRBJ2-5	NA	CSARIHFQETQYF	TGCAGTGCTAGAATACATTTCCAAGAGACCCAGTACTTC
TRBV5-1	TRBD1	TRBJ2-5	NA	CASSLDFRGQNRPDEETNF	TGCGCCAGCAGCTTGGATTTCAGGGGGCAAAATAGACCTGACGAAGAGACCAACTTC
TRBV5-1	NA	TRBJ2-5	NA	CASREGTPLNF	TGCGCCAGCAGGGAAGGGACTCCCCTGAACTTC
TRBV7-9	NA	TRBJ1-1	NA	CASSPATSPEAFF	TGTGCCAGCAGCCCCGCGACATCGCCTGAAGCTTTCTTT
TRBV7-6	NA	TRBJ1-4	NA	CASSLDPGGIFLFF	TGTGCCAGCAGCTTAGACCCGGGTGGGATATTTCTGTTTTTT
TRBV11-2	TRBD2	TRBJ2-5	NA	CASSQRGLAGGRQETQYF	TGTGCCAGCAGCCAGAGGGGACTAGCGGGAGGGCGGCAAGAGACCCAGTACTTC
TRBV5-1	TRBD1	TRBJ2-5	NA	CASSVWDRVETQYF	TGCGCCAGCAGCGTTTGGGACAGGGTAGAGACCCAGTATTTC
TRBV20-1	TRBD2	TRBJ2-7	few	CSAPTSDSYEQYF	TGCAGTGCCCCGACTAGCGACTCCTACGAGCAGTACTTC
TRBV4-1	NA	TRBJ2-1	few	CASSQEGAGSSYNEQFF	TGCGCCAGCAGCCAAGAGGGGGCGGGCAGCTCCTACAATGAGCAGTTCTTC
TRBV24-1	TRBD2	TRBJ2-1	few	CATSAAGRVNEQFF	TGTGCCACCAGTGCGGCGGGGAGGGTAAATGAGCAGTTCTTC
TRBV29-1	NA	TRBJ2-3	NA	CSVEDFGDTQYF	TGCAGCGTTGAAGATTTCGGGGATACGCAGTATTTT
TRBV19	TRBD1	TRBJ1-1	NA	CASSPRTGSEAFF	TGTGCCAGTAGTCCTCGGACAGGCAGTGAAGCTTTCTTT
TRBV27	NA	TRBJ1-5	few	CASSLSGADQPQHF	TGTGCCAGCAGTTTATCAGGAGCCGATCAGCCCCAGCATTTT
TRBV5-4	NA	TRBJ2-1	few	CASSLVIAGMYNEQFF	TGTGCCAGCAGCTTGGTTATAGCTGGGATGTACAATGAGCAGTTCTTC
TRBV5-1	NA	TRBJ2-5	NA	CASRWSGRQWETQYF	TGCGCCAGCCGTTGGTCTGGGCGGCAGTGGGAGACCCAGTACTTC
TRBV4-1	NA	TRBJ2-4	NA	CASSQGIQGAKNIQYF	TGCGCCAGCAGCCAGGGAATCCAGGGGGCCAAAAACATTCAGTACTTC
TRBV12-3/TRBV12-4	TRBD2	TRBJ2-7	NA	CASSFTSGTSYEQYF	TGTGCCAGCAGTTTCACTAGCGGGACGAGTTACGAGCAGTACTTC
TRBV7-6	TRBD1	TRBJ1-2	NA	CASSLETGGNYGYTF	TGTGCCAGCAGCTTAGAGACAGGGGGGAACTATGGCTACACCTTC
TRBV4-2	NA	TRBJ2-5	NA	CASSQGALSYF	TGTGCCAGCAGCCAAGGGGCTCTGTCGTACTTC
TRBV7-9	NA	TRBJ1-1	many	CASSRRGNTEAFF	TGCGCCAGCAGCAGGAGGGGGAATACTGAAGCTTTCTTT
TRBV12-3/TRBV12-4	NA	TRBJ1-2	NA	CASSLYPGEATGYTF	TGTGCCAGCAGTTTATATCCCGGGGAGGCGACTGGCTACACCTTC
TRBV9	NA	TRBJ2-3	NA	CASTPVEDTQYF	TGTGCCAGCACCCCAGTAGAAGATACGCAGTATTTT
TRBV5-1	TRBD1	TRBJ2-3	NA	CASRGPQPDRKRLTTDTQYF	TGCGCCAGCAGGGGACCTCAACCGGACAGGAAAAGACTGACCACAGATACGCAGTATTTT
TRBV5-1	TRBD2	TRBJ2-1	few	CASSAGTSAYNEQFF	TGCGCCAGCAGCGCCGGGACTAGCGCTTACAATGAGCAGTTCTTC
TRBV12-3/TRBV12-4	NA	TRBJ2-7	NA	CASSLVAGREQYF	TGTGCCAGCAGTTTAGTGGCGGGCCGCGAGCAGTACTTC
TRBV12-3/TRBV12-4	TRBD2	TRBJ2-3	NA	CASTKGLANTDTQYF	TGTGCCAGCACCAAAGGACTAGCGAACACAGATACGCAGTATTTT
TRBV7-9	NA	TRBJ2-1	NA	CASSLGSGRNEQFF	TGTGCCAGCAGCTTAGGGTCGGGTCGGAATGAGCAGTTCTTC
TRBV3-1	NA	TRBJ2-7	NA	CASSQDLGLSYEQYF	TGTGCCAGCAGCCAAGATTTGGGCCTCTCCTACGAGCAGTACTTC
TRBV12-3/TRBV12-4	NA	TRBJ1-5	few	CASSLAGTLWPQHF	TGTGCCAGCAGCCTGGCCGGGACCCTATGGCCCCAGCATTTT
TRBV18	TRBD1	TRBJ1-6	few	CASSTRTGGNSPLHF	TGTGCCAGCTCAACCCGGACAGGGGGCAATTCACCCCTCCACTTT